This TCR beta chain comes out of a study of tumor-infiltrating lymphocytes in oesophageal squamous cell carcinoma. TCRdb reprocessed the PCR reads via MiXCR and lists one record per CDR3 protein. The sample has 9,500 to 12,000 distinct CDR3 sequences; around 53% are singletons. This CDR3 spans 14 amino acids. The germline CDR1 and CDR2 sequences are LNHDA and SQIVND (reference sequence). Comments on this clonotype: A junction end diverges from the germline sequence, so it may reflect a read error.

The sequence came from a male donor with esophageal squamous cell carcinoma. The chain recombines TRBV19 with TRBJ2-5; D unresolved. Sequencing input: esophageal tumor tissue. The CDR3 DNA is TGTGCCAGTAGTATTAGCTGGGGTAATTCACCCCTCCACTTC. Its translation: CASSISWGNSPLHF. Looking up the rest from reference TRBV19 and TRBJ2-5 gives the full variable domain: DGGITQSPKYLFRKEGQNVTLSCEQNLNHDAMYWYRQDPGQGLRLIYYSQIVNDFQKGDIAEGYSVSREKKESFPLTVTSAQKNPTAFYLCASSISWGNSPLHFGPGTRLLVL.